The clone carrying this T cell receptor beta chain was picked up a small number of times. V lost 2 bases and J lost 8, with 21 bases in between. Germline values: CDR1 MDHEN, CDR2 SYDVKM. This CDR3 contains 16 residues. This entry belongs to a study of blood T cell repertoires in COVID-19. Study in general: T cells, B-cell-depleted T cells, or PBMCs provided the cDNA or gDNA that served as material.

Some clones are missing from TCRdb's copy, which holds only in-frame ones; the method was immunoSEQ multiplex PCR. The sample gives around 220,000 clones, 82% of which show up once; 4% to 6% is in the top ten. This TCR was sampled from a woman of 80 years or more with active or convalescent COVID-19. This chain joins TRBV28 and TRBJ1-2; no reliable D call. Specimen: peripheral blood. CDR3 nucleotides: TGTGCCAGCAGTTTAGGTGTAGGAGGCTCCTACAAGGGCTACACCTTC. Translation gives CASSLGVGGSYKGYTF.